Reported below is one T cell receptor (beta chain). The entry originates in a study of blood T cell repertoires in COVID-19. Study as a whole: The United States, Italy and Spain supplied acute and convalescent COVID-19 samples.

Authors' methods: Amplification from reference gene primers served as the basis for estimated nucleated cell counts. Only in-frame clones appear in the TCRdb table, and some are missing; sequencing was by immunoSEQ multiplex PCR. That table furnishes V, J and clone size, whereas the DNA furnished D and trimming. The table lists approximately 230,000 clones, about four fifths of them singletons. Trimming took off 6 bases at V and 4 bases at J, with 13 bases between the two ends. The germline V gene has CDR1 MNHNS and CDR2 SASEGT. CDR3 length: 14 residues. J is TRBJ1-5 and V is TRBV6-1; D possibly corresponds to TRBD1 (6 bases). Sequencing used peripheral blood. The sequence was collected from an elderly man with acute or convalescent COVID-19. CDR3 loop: CASRVTQGNQPQHF. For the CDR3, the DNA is TGTGCCAGCAGAGTAACCCAGGGGAATCAGCCCCAGCATTTT.